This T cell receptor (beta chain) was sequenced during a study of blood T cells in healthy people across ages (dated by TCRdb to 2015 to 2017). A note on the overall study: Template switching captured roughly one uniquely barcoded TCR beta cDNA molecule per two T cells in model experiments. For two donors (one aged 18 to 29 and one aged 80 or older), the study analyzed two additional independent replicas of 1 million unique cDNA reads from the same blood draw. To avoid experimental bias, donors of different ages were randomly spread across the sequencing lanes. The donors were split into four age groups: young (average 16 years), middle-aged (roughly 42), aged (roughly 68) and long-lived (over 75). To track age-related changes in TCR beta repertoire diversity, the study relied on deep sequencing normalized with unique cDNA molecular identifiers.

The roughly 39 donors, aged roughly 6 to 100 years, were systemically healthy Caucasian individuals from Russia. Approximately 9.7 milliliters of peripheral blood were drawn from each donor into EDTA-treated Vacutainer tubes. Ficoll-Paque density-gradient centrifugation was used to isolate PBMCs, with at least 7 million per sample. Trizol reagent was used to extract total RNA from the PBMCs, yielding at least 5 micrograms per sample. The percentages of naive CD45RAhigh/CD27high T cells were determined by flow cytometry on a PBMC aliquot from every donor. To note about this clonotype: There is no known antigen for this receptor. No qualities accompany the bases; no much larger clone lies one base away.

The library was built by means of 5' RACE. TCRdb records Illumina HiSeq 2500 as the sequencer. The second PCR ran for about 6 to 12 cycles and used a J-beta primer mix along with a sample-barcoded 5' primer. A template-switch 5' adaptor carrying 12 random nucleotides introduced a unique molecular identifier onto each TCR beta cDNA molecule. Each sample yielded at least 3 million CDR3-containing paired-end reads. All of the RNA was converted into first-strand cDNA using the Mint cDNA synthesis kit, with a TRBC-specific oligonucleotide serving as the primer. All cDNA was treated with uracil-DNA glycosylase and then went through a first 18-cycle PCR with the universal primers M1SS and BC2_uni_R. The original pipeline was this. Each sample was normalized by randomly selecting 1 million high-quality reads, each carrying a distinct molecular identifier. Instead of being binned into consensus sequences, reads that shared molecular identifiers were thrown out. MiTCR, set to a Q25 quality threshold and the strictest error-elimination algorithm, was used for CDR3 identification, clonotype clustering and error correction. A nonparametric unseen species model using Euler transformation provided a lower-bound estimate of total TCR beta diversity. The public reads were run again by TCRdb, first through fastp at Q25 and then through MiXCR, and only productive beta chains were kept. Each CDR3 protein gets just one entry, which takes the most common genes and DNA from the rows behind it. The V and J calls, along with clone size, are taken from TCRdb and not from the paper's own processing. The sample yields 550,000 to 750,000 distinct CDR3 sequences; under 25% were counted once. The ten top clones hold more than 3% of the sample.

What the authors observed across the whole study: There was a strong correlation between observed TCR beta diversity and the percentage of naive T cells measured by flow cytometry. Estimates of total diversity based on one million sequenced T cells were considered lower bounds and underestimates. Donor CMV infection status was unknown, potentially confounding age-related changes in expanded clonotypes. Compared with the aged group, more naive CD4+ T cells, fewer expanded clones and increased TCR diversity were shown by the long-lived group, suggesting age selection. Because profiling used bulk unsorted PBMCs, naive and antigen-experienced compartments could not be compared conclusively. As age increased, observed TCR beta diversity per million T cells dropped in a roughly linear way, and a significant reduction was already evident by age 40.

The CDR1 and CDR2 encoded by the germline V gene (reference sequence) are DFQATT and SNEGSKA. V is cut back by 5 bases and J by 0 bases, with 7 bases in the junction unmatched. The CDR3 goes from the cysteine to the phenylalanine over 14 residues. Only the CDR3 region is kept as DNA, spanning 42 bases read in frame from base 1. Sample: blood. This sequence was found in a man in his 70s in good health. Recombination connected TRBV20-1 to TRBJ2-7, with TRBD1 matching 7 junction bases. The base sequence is TGCAGTGCTGCCCGACAGGGTGTCTCCTACGAGCAGTACTTC. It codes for CSAARQGVSYEQYF.